One TCR beta chain is described in this entry. The sample is drawn from a study of OX40 agonist ivuxolimab in advanced cancers. The V gene's germline CDR1 is SEHNR and CDR2 FQNEAQ (reference sequence). The CDR3 covers 15 residues. V shed 0 bases, J shed 5 bases, and the junction held 2 bases outside the gene matches. This table comes from immunoSEQ multiplex PCR, and its TCRdb copy is limited to in-frame clones, with some not included. The sample shows 70,000 to 95,000 clones, around nine tenths of them seen only once. The sample was CD4+ or CD8+ T cells sorted from blood, taken in a trial of the OX40 agonist ivuxolimab. The TCR originated in an adult with an advanced solid tumor such as melanoma, head and neck, liver or kidney cancer. The chain has TRBV7-9 and TRBJ2-3; 10 bases align to TRBD1. The CDR3 region has the DNA TGTGCCAGCAGCTTAGCGGGGGACAGGGGAGATACGCAGTATTTT. It translates to CASSLAGDRGDTQYF. The whole variable domain, remainder taken from reference TRBV7-9 and TRBJ2-3, is DTGVSQNPRHKITKRGQNVTFRCDPISEHNRLYWYRQTLGQGPEFLTYFQNEAQLEKSRLLSDRFSAERPKGSFSTLEIQRTEQGDSAMYLCASSLAGDRGDTQYFGPGTRLTVL.